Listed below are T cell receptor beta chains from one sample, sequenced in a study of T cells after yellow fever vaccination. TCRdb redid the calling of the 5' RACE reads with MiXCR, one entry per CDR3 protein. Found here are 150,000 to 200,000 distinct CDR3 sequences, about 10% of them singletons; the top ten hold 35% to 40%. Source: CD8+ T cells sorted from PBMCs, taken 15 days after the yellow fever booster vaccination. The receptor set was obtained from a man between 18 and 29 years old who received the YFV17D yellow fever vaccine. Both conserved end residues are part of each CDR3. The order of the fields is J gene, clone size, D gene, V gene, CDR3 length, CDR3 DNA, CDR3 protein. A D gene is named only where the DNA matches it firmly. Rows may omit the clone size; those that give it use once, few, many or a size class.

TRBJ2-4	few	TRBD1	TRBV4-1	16	TGCGCCAGCAGCCAAGGGACAGGACCAGCCAAAAACATTCAGTACTTC	CASSQGTGPAKNIQYF
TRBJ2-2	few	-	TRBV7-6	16	TGTGCCAGCAGCTTAGCGCCGGGGGCCGGGACCGGGGAGCTGTTTTTT	CASSLAPGAGTGELFF
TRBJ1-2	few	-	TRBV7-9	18	TGTGCCAGCAGCTTAGGGACTGCCTTAGAGGGACTTATGAGAGGCTACACCTTC	CASSLGTALEGLMRGYTF
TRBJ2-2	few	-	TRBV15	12	TGTGCCACCAGCAGTTTGTCCGGGGAGCTGTTTTTT	CATSSLSGELFF
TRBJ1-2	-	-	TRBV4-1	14	TGCGCCAGCAGCCAAGATCGCGGGGTCGTTGCCTACACCTTC	CASSQDRGVVAYTF
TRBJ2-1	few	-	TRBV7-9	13	TGTGCCAGCAGCTTACCTAGCACCAATGAGCAGTTCTTC	CASSLPSTNEQFF
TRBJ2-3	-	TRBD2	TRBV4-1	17	TGCGCCAGCAGCCAAGAGTTCGGGACTAGTCCCACAGATACGCAGTATTTT	CASSQEFGTSPTDTQYF
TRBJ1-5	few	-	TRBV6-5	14	TGTGCCAGCAGTTACGAGGCGGGGGTCCAGCCCCAGCATTTT	CASSYEAGVQPQHF
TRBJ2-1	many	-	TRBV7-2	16	TGTGCCAGCAGCTTATCTAGCATTGGGGCCTACAATGAGCAGTTCTTC	CASSLSSIGAYNEQFF
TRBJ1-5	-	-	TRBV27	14	TGTGCCAGCAGTTTTACGGGGGCGGGTCAGCCCCAGCATTTT	CASSFTGAGQPQHF
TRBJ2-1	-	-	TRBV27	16	TGTGCCAGCAGTTCATCACAGGGCGATCTTGACAATGAGCAGTTCTTC	CASSSSQGDLDNEQFF
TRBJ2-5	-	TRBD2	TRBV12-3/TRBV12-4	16	TGTGCCAGCAGTTTCGTAGCGGGGGGGCCCCGGGAGACCCAGTACTTC	CASSFVAGGPRETQYF
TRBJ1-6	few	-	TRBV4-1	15	TGCGCCAGCAGCCAAGACTCGACAGCACATTCACCCCTCCACTTT	CASSQDSTAHSPLHF
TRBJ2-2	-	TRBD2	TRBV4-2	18	TGTGCCAGCAGCCAACTCTTACGGGACTACAAAAACACCGGGGAGCTGTTTTTT	CASSQLLRDYKNTGELFF
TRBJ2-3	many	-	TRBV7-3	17	TGTGCCAGCAGCTCATCCCCCGTAAGAACCAGCACAGATACGCAGTATTTT	CASSSSPVRTSTDTQYF
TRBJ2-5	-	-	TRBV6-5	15	TGTGCCAGCCATAGGGGGGGGAGCTACCAAGAGACCCAGTACTTC	CASHRGGSYQETQYF
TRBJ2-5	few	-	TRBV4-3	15	TGCGCCAGCAGCCCCACAAGAGGACGCGGAGAGACCCAGTACTTC	CASSPTRGRGETQYF
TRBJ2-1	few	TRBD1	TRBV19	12	TGTGCCAGTAGTATAGGCGGAAACAGGGGGATATTC	CASSIGGNRGIF
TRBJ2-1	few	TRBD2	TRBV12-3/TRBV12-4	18	TGTGCCAGCAGTTTGAAGCGGGGGGGTCGTAGCTCCTACAATGAGCAGTTCTTC	CASSLKRGGRSSYNEQFF
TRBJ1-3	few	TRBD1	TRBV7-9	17	TGTGCCAGCCGAAGGGACAGGGGTTTGCTCTCTGGAAACACCATATATTTT	CASRRDRGLLSGNTIYF
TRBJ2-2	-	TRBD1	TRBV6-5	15	TGTGCCAGCAGACGAGGACAGGTTAACACCGGGGAGCTGTTTTTT	CASRRGQVNTGELFF
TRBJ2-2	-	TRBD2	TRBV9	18	TGTGCCAGCAGCGATCGGGAGGGAGGGCAGCCGAACACCGGGGAGCTGTTTTTT	CASSDREGGQPNTGELFF
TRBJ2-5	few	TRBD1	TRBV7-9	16	TGTGCCAGCAGCCCCAGGACAGGGACTGTACAAGAGACCCAGTACTTC	CASSPRTGTVQETQYF
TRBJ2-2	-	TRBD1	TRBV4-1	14	TGCGCCAGCAGCACCCGACAGGGAACCGGGGAGCTGTTTTTT	CASSTRQGTGELFF
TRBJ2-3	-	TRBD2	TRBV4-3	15	TGCGCCAGCAGCGCGGGACTAGCGAGCACAGATACGCAGTATTTT	CASSAGLASTDTQYF
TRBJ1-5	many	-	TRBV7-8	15	TGTGCCAGCAGCATATCCGGGACACTGAATCAGCCCCAGCATTTT	CASSISGTLNQPQHF
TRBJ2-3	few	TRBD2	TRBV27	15	TGTGCCAGCAGTGTACTAGCGGGGCAGACTGATACGCAGTATTTT	CASSVLAGQTDTQYF
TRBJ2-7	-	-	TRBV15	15	TGTGCCACCAGCGCACAAGAGGACCTGATTTACGAGCAGTACTTC	CATSAQEDLIYEQYF
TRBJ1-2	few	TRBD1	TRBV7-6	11	TGTGCCAGCGGAGGACAGGGCGGCTACACCTTC	CASGGQGGYTF
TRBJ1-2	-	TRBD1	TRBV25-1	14	TGTGCCAGCAGTGGGGACAGGGGTCACTATGGCTACACCTTC	CASSGDRGHYGYTF
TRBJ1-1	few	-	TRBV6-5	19	TGTGCCAGCAGTTACTCGCTCGACGACTTGCCCCGACCCAACACTGAAGCTTTCTTT	CASSYSLDDLPRPNTEAFF
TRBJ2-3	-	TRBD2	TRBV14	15	TGTGCCAGCAGCCCCAGCGGGGGGCCCGGAGATACGCAGTATTTT	CASSPSGGPGDTQYF
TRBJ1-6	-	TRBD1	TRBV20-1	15	TGCAGTGCTAGAGACCCAGGGGGCGGCAATTCACCCCTCCACTTT	CSARDPGGGNSPLHF
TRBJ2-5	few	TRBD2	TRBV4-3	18	TGCGCCAGCAGCCAAGTAGTTCCGACTAGCGGGTTGCAAGAGACCCAGTACTTC	CASSQVVPTSGLQETQYF
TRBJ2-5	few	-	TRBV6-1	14	TGTGCCAGCGGCCCCCTTCCGCGGGGAGAGACCCAGTACTTC	CASGPLPRGETQYF
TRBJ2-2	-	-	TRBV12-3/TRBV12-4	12	TGTGCCAGCAGTCGCGGTTCCGGGGAGCTGTTTTTT	CASSRGSGELFF
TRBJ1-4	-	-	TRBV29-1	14	TGCAGCGTTGGGGACGGGACTGGTAATGAAAAACTGTTTTTT	CSVGDGTGNEKLFF
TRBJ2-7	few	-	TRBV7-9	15	TGTGCCAGCAGCTCGCCCGCCCCTCCCTACTACGAGCAGTACTTC	CASSSPAPPYYEQYF
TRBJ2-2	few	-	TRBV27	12	TGTGCCAGCAGTTTGCCCTCCGGGGAGCTGATTTTT	CASSLPSGELIF
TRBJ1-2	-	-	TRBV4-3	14	TGCGCCAGCAGCCCCAGCCAGGGCTCCTATGGCTACACCTTC	CASSPSQGSYGYTF
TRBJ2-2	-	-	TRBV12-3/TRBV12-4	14	TGTGCCAGCAGGGGACGGGTCCGGACCGGGGAGCTGTTTTTT	CASRGRVRTGELFF
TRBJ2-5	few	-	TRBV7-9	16	TGTGCCAGCAGCTTAGTAGTTCTGGCAGGACAAGAGACCCAGTACTTC	CASSLVVLAGQETQYF
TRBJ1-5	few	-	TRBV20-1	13	TGCAGTGCTAGACAGTATAGCAATCAGCCCCAGCATTTT	CSARQYSNQPQHF
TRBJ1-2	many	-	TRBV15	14	TGTGCCACCAGCAGAGAAGGGGCAGGGTATGGCTACACCTTC	CATSREGAGYGYTF
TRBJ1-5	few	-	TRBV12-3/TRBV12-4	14	TGTGCCAGCAGCACCAGGGTTATTGGGCAGCCCCAGCATTTT	CASSTRVIGQPQHF
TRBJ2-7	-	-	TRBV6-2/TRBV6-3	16	TGTGCCAGCAGTTACTCGGCGGCGGGGTCCTCCTACGAGCAGTACTTC	CASSYSAAGSSYEQYF
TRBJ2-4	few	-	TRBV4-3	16	TGCGCCAGCAGCCAAGGCCCGGGGCTAGCCAAAAACATTCAGTACTTC	CASSQGPGLAKNIQYF
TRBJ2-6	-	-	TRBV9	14	TGTGCCAGCAGCGTAGTGCCGGGGGCCAACGTCCTGACTTTC	CASSVVPGANVLTF
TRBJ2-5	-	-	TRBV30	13	TGTGCCTGGAGTCGGACAGCTGGGGAGACCCAGTACTTC	CAWSRTAGETQYF
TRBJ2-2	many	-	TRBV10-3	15	TGTGCCATCAAAATCGAAGGGGGTCCGACCGGGGAGCTGTTTTTT	CAIKIEGGPTGELFF
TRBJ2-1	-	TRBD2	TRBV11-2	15	TGTGCCAGCAGCCACAGCAGGTGGCTAGCGGGGGAAGACGTCTTC	CASSHSRWLAGEDVF
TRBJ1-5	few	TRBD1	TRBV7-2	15	TGTGCCAGCAGCCCGACCCGGGACAGTAATCAGCCCCAGCATTTT	CASSPTRDSNQPQHF